This entry features one T cell receptor beta chain sequence. Antigen: not known. Previously, flow cytometry had revealed CD8+CD57+ cell expansion in the patients chosen for sequencing. Blood came from patients not yet given any therapy. The data stem from a study of CD8+CD57+ T cells in acquired aplastic anemia. At the level of the study: DNA from sorted CD4+ and CD8+ cells averaged around 3.2 ug.

Genomic DNA, the template, was used for profiling of the TCR beta VDJ and CDR3. MiXCR, applied by TCRdb to the reads, yields one record per CDR3 protein. The repertoire holds about 470,000 distinct CDR3 sequences, with roughly 34% as singletons. Overall study findings and caveats: Researchers report that twenty-nine CD8+ CDR3 sequences appeared in both patients and controls.

V dropped 4 bases and J dropped 1; count of bases not matched to a gene: 5. The germline V gene encodes CDR1 MGHDK and CDR2 SYGVNS. The CDR3 has 15 residues. The sequence was obtained from a human donor with aplastic anemia. The V call is TRBV25-1, the J call TRBJ1-1; TRBD1 agrees at 8 bases. Source material: sorted CD4+, CD8+, or CD8+CD57+ T cells (not recorded which) from PBMCs. The DNA of the CDR3 is TGTGCCAGCAGTGCCCGGACAGGGCAGAACACTGAAGCTTTCTTT. Its protein is CASSARTGQNTEAFF.